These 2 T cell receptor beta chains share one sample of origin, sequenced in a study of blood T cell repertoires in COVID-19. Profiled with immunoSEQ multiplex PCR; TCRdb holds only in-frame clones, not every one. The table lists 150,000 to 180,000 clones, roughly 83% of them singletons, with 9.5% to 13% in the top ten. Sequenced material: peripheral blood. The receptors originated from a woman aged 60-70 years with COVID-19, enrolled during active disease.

This chain's CDR3 is CASSRQLGQNTEAFF. The CDR3 DNA follows: TGTGCCAGCAGCCGACAACTGGGACAGAACACTGAAGCTTTCTTT. This sequence joins TRBV7-8 and TRBJ1-1; tentative D call: TRBD1 (6 bases). CDR3 length: 15 residues. Germline CDR1 and CDR2: SGHVS and FQNEAQ. V lost 5 bases and J 1 base, leaving 14 bases between the germline ends.

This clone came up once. Here the CDR3 reads CASTDRGLWNTEAFF. CDR3 coding DNA: TGTGCCAGTACGGACAGGGGGCTTTGGAACACTGAAGCTTTCTTT. The J gene is TRBJ1-1, the V gene TRBV10-3; TRBD1 matches at 11 bases. CDR3 size: 15 residues. CDR1 and CDR2 (germline): ENHRY, SYGVKD. The V and J ends lost 10 bases and 1 base, in that order; junction bases with no gene match: 8.